This T cell receptor beta chain is drawn from a study of graft-versus-host responses after intestinal transplantation. Overall study findings and caveats: Across patients carrying graft-donor T cell macrochimerism, allografts held high graft-versus-host to host-versus-graft clonal ratios.

Here immunoSEQ multiplex PCR was the method, and the copy in TCRdb shows in-frame clones only, minus some. Of some 110,000 clones listed, approximately 90% are singletons. The CDR3 covers 15 residues. Germline CDR1 is SNHLY and CDR2 is FYNNEI. V lost 5 bases, J lost 0 bases, and 4 bases stayed unmatched. As regards this clone: The antigen is undetermined.

This receptor was obtained from a human donor who received an intestinal transplant. The sequencing here drew on unstimulated CD4+ T cells sorted from spleen or lymph node cells, taken before intestinal transplant. The chain has TRBV2 and TRBJ1-5, with 7 bases lining up with TRBD1. DNA of the CDR3: TGTGCCAGCAGTCGACAGGGTAATAGCAATCAGCCCCAGCATTTT. Protein product: CASSRQGNSNQPQHF.